This TCR beta chain emerged from a study of T cell repertoires in cytomegalovirus infection. In its sample, this clonotype was seen many times. The antigen is undetermined. TCRdb ran MiXCR on the reads and lists one entry per CDR3 protein. The table includes about 130,000 distinct CDR3 sequences, 24% detected once. The sequence came from a human donor in good health (CMV status not recorded). Some clones in this sample may be carry-over from other donors' samples. Sequenced input: PBMCs, sequenced either directly or after in vitro stimulation (not recorded which).

The CDR3 spells CASSDSGSHEQYF. In DNA, the CDR3 is TGTGCCAGCAGCGATAGCGGGAGTCACGAGCAGTACTTC. The rearrangement links TRBV7-2 to TRBJ2-7, with 9 bases that match TRBD2. Germline-derived CDR1 and CDR2 are SGHTA and FQGNSA. This CDR3 has 13 residues. V lost 5 bases and J lost 5; bases outside the gene matches: 4.